This T cell receptor beta chain is drawn from a study of blood T cell repertoires in COVID-19. V dropped 3 bases and J dropped 4; count of bases not matched to a gene: 3. This CDR3 spans 13 amino acids. CDR1 and CDR2 from the germline V gene are KGHSH and LQKENI. The assay was immunoSEQ multiplex PCR, and TCRdb's table has in-frame clones only and misses some. The sample lists roughly 200,000 clones; approximately 75% were seen once. A remark on this clone: This same CDR3 is encoded by further DNA sequences in the sample.

The clonotype was recovered from a man in his forties who had recovered from COVID-19. The chain uses TRBV18 and TRBJ2-7; TRBD1 agrees at 7 bases. The sequencing sample was made of PBMCs or T cells enriched from blood (not recorded which). The DNA for the CDR3 is TGTGCCAGCTCACCCCAGGGACAGTACGAGCAGTACTTC. It encodes CASSPQGQYEQYF.